These 17 T cell receptor beta chains originate from one sample sequenced in a study of OX40 agonist ivuxolimab in advanced cancers. Produced via immunoSEQ multiplex PCR; TCRdb's table is partial and in-frame only. The data hold about 110,000 clones, with approximately 89% observed a single time. This specimen was CD4+ or CD8+ T cells sorted from blood, taken in a trial of the OX40 agonist ivuxolimab. All receptors come from an adult with an advanced solid tumor such as melanoma, head and neck, liver or kidney cancer.

The V and J genes are TRBV11-1 and TRBJ2-7; the D gene is possibly TRBD1 (6 bases). Germline V lookup: CDR1 SGHAT, CDR2 FQDESV (reference sequence). This CDR3 has 15 residues. The germline V and J ends were trimmed by 7 bases and 1 base, with 17 bases remaining between them. In nucleotides, the CDR3 is TGTGCCAGCACTGAAGGGGCAGGGACATCCTACGAGCAGTACTTC. Protein: CASTEGAGTSYEQYF.

The CDR3 DNA reads as TGTGCCAGCAGCTTAAGGCCAAGGAACACTGAAGCTTTCTTT. This codes for CASSLRPRNTEAFF. The chain links TRBV7-2 to TRBJ1-1; D not resolved. Germline V gene data show CDR1 as SGHTA and CDR2 as FQGNSA. Trimming removed 2 bases at V and 1 base at J, with 8 bases between. CDR3 size: 14 residues.

The chain combines TRBV9 with TRBJ2-1; 11 nucleotides match TRBD2. Germline CDR1 SGDLS, CDR2 YYNGEE. Unmatched junction bases numbered 5, after V lost 0 bases and J lost 3 bases. The CDR3 covers 17 residues. The CDR3 loop is CASSVAPGLAVYNEQFF. CDR3 DNA: TGTGCCAGCAGCGTAGCCCCGGGACTAGCGGTCTACAATGAGCAGTTCTTC.

The genes are TRBV2 and TRBJ2-1; TRBD2 matches at 10 bases. Germline lookup yields CDR1 SNHLY and CDR2 FYNNEI. The CDR3 has 15 residues. With V trimmed by 4 bases and J by 9 bases, 9 bases remained unmatched. The CDR3 region has the DNA TGTGCCAGCAGTGGAGCGGGGGGGCTGATCGGTGAGCAGTTCTTC. This gives the protein CASSGAGGLIGEQFF.

The chain carries TRBV4-2 and TRBJ2-3; D gene ambiguous. CDR3 length equals 13 residues. Germline assignment: CDR1 LGHNA and CDR2 YNFKEQ. Trimming took 0 bases from V and 10 from J, leaving 11 bases between them. This CDR3 reads CASSQESQLSQYF. The CDR3 nucleotides are TGTGCCAGCAGCCAAGAGTCCCAGCTGTCGCAGTATTTT.

The chain joins TRBV9 to TRBJ1-2; 7 bases match TRBD1. After removal of 0 bases from V and 4 bases from J, the junction contained 0 bases not matched to a gene. The germline V gene has CDR1 SGDLS and CDR2 YYNGEE. There are 13 residues in the CDR3. The CDR3 DNA follows: TGTGCCAGCAGCGTAGCAGGGGGCTATGGCTACACCTTC. Protein product: CASSVAGGYGYTF.

This rearrangement joins TRBV15 to TRBJ2-7; D unclear. The CDR3 is made up of 13 amino acids. The germline gives CDR1 LNHNV, CDR2 YYDKDF (reference sequence). With 0 bases removed from V and 3 bases from J, the gap between germline ends came to 6 bases. The CDR3 coding sequence is TGTGCCACCAGCAGAGAGGCAGGCTACGAGCAGTACTTC. This encodes CATSREAGYEQYF.

V gene TRBV2 combines with J gene TRBJ2-3; D is possibly TRBD1 (6 bases). This CDR3 comprises 14 residues. Trimming took 5 bases from V and 4 from J, leaving 13 bases between them. Looked up from germline, CDR1 is SNHLY and CDR2 is FYNNEI. The CDR3 coding sequence is TGTGCCAGCAGTCTTCCAGGGGCCGCAGATACGCAGTATTTT. This sequence encodes CASSLPGAADTQYF.

The CDR3 is CASSPQFYRETGELFF. DNA of the CDR3: TGTGCCAGTAGCCCTCAATTTTACAGGGAGACCGGGGAGCTGTTTTTT. The V and J genes are TRBV19 and TRBJ2-2; weak D call: TRBD1 (6 bases). This CDR3 has 16 amino acids. Germline V CDR1 and CDR2: LNHDA, SQIVND (reference sequence). Trimming shortened V by 6 bases and J by 5 bases, and 19 bases separated the two germline ends.

This clone was observed a few times. This chain connects TRBV30 to TRBJ1-6, with 9 bases fitting TRBD1. This CDR3 spans 15 amino acids. CDR1 is GTSNPN, CDR2 SVGIG, per germline (reference sequence). V shed 4 bases, J shed 8 bases, and the junction held 9 bases outside the gene matches. CDR3 nucleotides: TGTGCCTGGACCGGGACAGGGTTATCTTATTCACCCCTCCACTTT. Residues: CAWTGTGLSYSPLHF.

The chain links TRBV7-9 to TRBJ1-2; TRBD1 might be the D (5 bases). Germline lookup yields CDR1 SEHNR and CDR2 FQNEAQ (reference sequence). V was trimmed by 5 bases and J by 3 bases, leaving 10 bases between them. CDR3 length: 13 residues. DNA for the CDR3: TGTGCCAGCAGCCACGGGACGGACTATGGCTACACCTTC. As protein: CASSHGTDYGYTF.

The chain employs TRBV28 and TRBJ2-3, with a possible D match to TRBD2 (6 bases). The ends were cut back, 9 bases at V and 3 bases at J, with 16 bases in the middle. The CDR3 length is 14 residues. Germline V CDR1 and CDR2: MDHEN, SYDVKM. The CDR3, as DNA: TGTGCCAGTAGCCGGGCAGGGAGGACAGATACGCAGTATTTT. It codes for CASSRAGRTDTQYF.

The CDR3 bases are TGTGCCAGCAGCTTAGGCGGGACAGGAGTGCGGCACGAGCAGTACTTC. This gives the protein CASSLGGTGVRHEQYF. V is TRBV7-2 and J is TRBJ2-7; 8 bases are a match to TRBD1. The V and J ends lost 1 base and 5 bases, in that order; junction bases with no gene match: 10. The CDR3 loop spans 16 amino acids. Germline lookup yields CDR1 SGHTA and CDR2 FQGNSA. The variable domain in full, completed from reference TRBV7-2 and TRBJ2-7, reads GAGVSQSPSNKVTEKGKDVELRCDPISGHTALYWYRQSLGQGLEFLIYFQGNSAPDKSGLPSDRFSAERTGGSVSTLTIQRTQQEDSAVYLCASSLGGTGVRHEQYFGPGTRLTVT.

The chain recombines TRBV28 with TRBJ2-5, with 8 bases matching TRBD1. The CDR3 runs 13 residues. The V and J ends lost 8 bases and 5 bases, in that order; junction bases with no gene match: 7. CDR1 is MDHEN and CDR2 is SYDVKM in the germline V gene. The CDR3 DNA reads as TGTGCCAGCCGGACAGGGACGTTGGAGACCCAGTACTTC. The encoded protein is CASRTGTLETQYF.

The chain combines TRBV30 with TRBJ1-4, with 12 bases matching TRBD1. This CDR3 is 14 amino acids long. J was trimmed by 11 bases and V by 3 bases; bases with no gene match: 7. In germline, CDR1 is GTSNPN, CDR2 SVGIG (reference sequence). This chain's CDR3 is CAWSLTGTGGKLFF. CDR3 nucleotide sequence: TGTGCCTGGAGCCTCACCGGGACAGGGGGCAAACTGTTTTTT.

CDR3 residues: CASSPIRSRNRDKRNQPQHF. In DNA form, the CDR3 reads TGTGCCAGCAGTCCGATACGAAGTAGAAACCGGGACAAACGTAATCAGCCCCAGCATTTT. The chain joins TRBV28 to TRBJ1-5; D possibly corresponds to TRBD1 (6 bases). Germline V gene sequence: CDR1 MDHEN, CDR2 SYDVKM. The CDR3 is made up of 20 amino acids. V lost 5 bases and J 4 bases, leaving 30 bases between the germline ends.

This clone was seen a few times. The chain uses TRBV6-5 and TRBJ2-7; the D is unclear. Germline CDR1 reads MNHEY; CDR2 reads SVGAGI. The CDR3 contains 15 residues. Between the trimmed V and J ends, which lost 0 bases and 0 bases, there was a span of 9 bases. The CDR3 DNA reads TGTGCCAGCAGTTACTCGGGCAGTCTCTCCTACGAGCAGTACTTC. It specifies CASSYSGSLSYEQYF.